This record looks at one TCR beta chain sequence and its context. Its specificity is unknown. These data are taken from a study of cytomegalovirus exposure and HLA in healthy donors. The length of the CDR3 is 10 residues. V gave up 7 bases and J gave up 10 bases, with 10 bases separating them. CDR1 is MDHEN and CDR2 is SYDVKM in the germline V gene. Findings of the study overall: Rare sequences made up most TCRs, while some public TCRs were found in many donors. A later analysis reportedly found that, within productive TCRs, an Asian-associated ancestry cluster had fewer N-insertions than the mean observed across the roughly 730 donors.

A multiplex PCR was run with 60 Vbeta primers and 13 Jbeta primers. Only in-frame clones appear in the TCRdb table, and some are missing; sequencing was by immunoSEQ multiplex PCR. The profile shows 70,000 to 95,000 clones, 81% of them singletons. The chain combines TRBV28 with TRBJ1-2, with D perhaps TRBD1 (5 bases). The sequence was collected from a woman in her twenties or thirties in good health and CMV-seronegative. The sequenced sample was PBMCs. This CDR3 reads CASNGGYYTF. Written as DNA, the CDR3 is TGTGCCAGCAATGGGGGGTACTACACCTTC.